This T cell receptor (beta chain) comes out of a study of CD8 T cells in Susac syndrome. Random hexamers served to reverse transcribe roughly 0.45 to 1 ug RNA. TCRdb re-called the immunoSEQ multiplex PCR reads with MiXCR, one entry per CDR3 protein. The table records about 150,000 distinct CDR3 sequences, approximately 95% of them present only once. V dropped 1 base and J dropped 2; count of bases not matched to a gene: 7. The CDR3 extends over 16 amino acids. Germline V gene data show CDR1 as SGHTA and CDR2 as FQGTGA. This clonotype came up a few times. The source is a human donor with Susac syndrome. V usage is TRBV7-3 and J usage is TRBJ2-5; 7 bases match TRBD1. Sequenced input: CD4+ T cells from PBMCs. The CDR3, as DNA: TGTGCCAGCAGCTTAAGAACACAGGGGTTACAAGAGACCCAGTACTTC. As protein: CASSLRTQGLQETQYF.